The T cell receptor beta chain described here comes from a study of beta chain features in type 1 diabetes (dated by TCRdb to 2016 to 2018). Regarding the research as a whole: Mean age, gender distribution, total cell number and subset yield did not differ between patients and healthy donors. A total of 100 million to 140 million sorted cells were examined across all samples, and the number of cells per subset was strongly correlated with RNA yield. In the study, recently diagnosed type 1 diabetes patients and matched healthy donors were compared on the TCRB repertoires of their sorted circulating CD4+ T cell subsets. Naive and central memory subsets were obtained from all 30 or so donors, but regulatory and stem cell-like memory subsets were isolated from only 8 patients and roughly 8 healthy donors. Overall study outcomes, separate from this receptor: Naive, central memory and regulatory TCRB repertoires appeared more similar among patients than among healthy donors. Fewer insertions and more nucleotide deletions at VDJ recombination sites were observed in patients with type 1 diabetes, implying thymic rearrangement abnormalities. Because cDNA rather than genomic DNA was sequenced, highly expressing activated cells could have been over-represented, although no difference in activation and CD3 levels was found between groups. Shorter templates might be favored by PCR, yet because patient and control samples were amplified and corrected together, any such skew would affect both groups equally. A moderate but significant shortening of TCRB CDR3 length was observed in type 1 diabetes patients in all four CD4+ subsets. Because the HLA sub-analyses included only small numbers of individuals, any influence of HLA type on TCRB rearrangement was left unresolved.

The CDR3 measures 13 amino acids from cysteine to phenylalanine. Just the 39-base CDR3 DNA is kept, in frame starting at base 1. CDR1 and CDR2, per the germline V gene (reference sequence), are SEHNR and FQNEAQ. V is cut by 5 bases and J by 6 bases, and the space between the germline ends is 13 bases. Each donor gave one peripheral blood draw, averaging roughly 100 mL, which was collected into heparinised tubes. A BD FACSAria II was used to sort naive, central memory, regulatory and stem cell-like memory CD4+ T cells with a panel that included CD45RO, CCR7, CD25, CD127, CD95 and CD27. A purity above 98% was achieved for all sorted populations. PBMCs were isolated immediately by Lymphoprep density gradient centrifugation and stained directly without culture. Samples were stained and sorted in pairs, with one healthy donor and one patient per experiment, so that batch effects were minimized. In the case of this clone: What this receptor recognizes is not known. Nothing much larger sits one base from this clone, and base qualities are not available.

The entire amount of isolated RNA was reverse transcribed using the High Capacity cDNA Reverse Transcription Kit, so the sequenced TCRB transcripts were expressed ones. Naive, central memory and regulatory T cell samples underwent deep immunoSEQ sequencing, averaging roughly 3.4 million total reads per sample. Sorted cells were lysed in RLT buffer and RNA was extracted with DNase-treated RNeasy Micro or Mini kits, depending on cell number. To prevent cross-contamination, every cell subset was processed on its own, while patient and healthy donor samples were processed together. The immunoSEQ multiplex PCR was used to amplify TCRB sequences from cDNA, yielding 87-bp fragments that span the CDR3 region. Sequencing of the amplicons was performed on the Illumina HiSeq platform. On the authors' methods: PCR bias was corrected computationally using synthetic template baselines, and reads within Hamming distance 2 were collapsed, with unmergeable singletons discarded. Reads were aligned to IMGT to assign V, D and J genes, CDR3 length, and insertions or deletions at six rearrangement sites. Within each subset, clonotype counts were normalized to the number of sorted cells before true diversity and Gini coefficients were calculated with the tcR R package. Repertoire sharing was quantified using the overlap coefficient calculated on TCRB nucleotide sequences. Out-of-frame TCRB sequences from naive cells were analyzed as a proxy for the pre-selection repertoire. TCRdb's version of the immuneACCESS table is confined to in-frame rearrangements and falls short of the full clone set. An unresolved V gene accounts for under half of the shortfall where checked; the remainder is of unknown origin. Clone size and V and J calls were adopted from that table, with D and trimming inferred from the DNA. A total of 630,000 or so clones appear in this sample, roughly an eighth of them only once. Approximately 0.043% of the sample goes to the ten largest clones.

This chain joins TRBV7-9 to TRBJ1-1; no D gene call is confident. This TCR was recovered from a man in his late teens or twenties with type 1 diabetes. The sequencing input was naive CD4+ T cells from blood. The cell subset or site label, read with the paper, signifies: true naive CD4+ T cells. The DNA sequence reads TGTGCCAGCAGCACAACCCGAGGCGCTGAAGCTTTCTTT. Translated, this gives CASSTTRGAEAFF.